This entry lists 16 T cell receptor beta chains sequenced from one sample in a study of beta chain features in type 1 diabetes. Every bit of the isolated RNA underwent reverse transcription, so sequencing read expressed TCRB transcripts. This table comes from immunoSEQ multiplex PCR, and its TCRdb copy is limited to in-frame clones, with some not included. The sample holds 900,000 or so clones; about a sixth are singletons and the top ten take 0.02% to 0.03%. The sequenced sample was naive CD4+ T cells from blood. All receptors derive from a woman between 18 and 29 years old in good health.

CDR3 bases: TGTGCCAGCAGTTATAGGGGGGGCTCTGGAAACACCATATATTTT. This sequence encodes CASSYRGGSGNTIYF. The rearrangement joins TRBV7-6 to TRBJ1-3; possibly TRBD1 for D (6 bases). This CDR3 is 15 amino acids long. The germline V and J ends were trimmed by 6 bases and 0 bases, with 12 bases remaining between them. Germline values: CDR1 SGHVS, CDR2 FNYEAQ.

This clone was seen only a few times. The rearrangement joins TRBV2 to TRBJ2-1, with 8 bases identical to TRBD2. In germline, CDR1 is SNHLY, CDR2 FYNNEI. The CDR3 is 16 residues long. J lost 0 bases, V lost 8 bases, and 9 bases had no gene match. Written as DNA, the CDR3 is TGTGCCAGCCTCACTAGCGGCCCTAGCTCCTACAATGAGCAGTTCTTC. This gives the protein CASLTSGPSSYNEQFF.

The CDR3 reads CSGRARVGTFF. The CDR3 bases are TGCAGCGGACGGGCCAGGGTGGGGACTTTCTTT. The V call is TRBV29-1, the J call TRBJ1-1; possible D gene TRBD1, 5 bases. Germline CDR1 and CDR2: SQVTM and ANQGSEA. Trimming took 7 bases from V and 12 from J, leaving 18 bases between them. This CDR3 comprises 11 residues. The full variable domain, in which reference TRBV29-1 and TRBJ1-1 provide the parts outside the CDR3, is SAVISQKPSRDICQRGTSLTIQCQVDSQVTMMFWYRQQPGQSLTLIATANQGSEATYESGFVIDKFPISRPNLTFSTLTVSNMSPEDSSIYLCSGRARVGTFFGQGTRLTVV.

The V gene is TRBV27, the J gene TRBJ1-2, with TRBD1 matching 8 bases. The junction had 9 bases not matched to a gene; V was cut back by 6 bases and J by 3 bases. The germline gives CDR1 MNHEY, CDR2 SMNVEV (reference sequence). The CDR3 runs to 15 residues. CDR3 in amino acids: CASRGTGTGHYGYTF. CDR3 sequence (DNA): TGTGCCAGCAGAGGAACCGGGACAGGCCACTATGGCTACACCTTC.

This clone has just a few counts. V and J are TRBV9 and TRBJ2-5; a weak D match, TRBD2 (6 bases). The CDR3 loop spans 15 amino acids. The V and J ends lost 2 bases and 4 bases respectively, with 15 bases between them. From germline, CDR1 is SGDLS and CDR2 YYNGEE. CDR3 in amino acids: CASSVGLLIGETQYF. CDR3 nucleotide sequence: TGTGCCAGCAGCGTGGGACTTCTAATAGGAGAGACCCAGTACTTC.

This clone was observed a few times. In the same sample, other DNA sequences code for this CDR3. The J gene is TRBJ1-2, the V gene TRBV18, with D uncertain. V gave up 2 bases and J gave up 2 bases, with 6 bases separating them. Germline CDR1 KGHSH, CDR2 LQKENI. The CDR3 has 13 residues. The CDR3 loop reads CASSPSGNYGYTF. DNA of the CDR3: TGTGCCAGCTCACCATCGGGGAACTATGGCTACACCTTC.

This sequence joins TRBV9 and TRBJ2-7, with TRBD2 matching over 9 bases. Per the germline V gene, CDR1 is SGDLS and CDR2 is YYNGEE. Losses at the gene ends were 6 bases for V and 6 bases for J; bases not matched to a gene: 13. The CDR3 spans 15 residues. CDR3 in amino acids: CASTLIAGVPGEQYF. The CDR3 bases are TGTGCCAGCACCCTCATAGCGGGAGTCCCCGGCGAGCAGTACTTC.

The chain has TRBV9 and TRBJ2-3; D is uncertain. CDR1 and CDR2 (germline): SGDLS, YYNGEE. With 0 bases removed from V and 2 bases from J, the gap between germline ends came to 10 bases. This CDR3 contains 15 residues. The CDR3 DNA is TGTGCCAGCAGCGTAGACAATGATTTCACAGATACGCAGTATTTT. Amino acid sequence: CASSVDNDFTDTQYF.

V gene TRBV5-6 combines with J gene TRBJ2-2; 8 bases align to TRBD2. CDR3 length equals 16 residues. Trimming took 7 bases from V and 2 from J; bases not matched to a gene: 10. CDR1 is SGHDT, CDR2 YYEEEE, per germline. This chain's CDR3 is CASRALGTRNTGELFF. CDR3 nucleotides: TGTGCCAGCCGAGCCCTCGGGACTAGAAACACCGGGGAGCTGTTTTTT.

This clone was seen a handful of times. This chain uses TRBV2 with TRBJ2-7, with unresolved D. The V end lost 6 bases, the J end lost 6 bases, and 12 bases lay between the germline ends. There are 12 residues in the CDR3. The V gene's germline CDR1 is SNHLY and CDR2 FYNNEI. This chain's CDR3 is CASSPRTAEQYF. The CDR3 DNA reads TGTGCCAGCAGCCCGAGGACCGCCGAGCAGTACTTC.

This clone was detected a few times. The V call is TRBV20-1, the J call TRBJ1-2; D remains unclear. The CDR3 consists of 11 residues. Germline-derived CDR1 and CDR2 are DFQATT and SNEGSKA (reference sequence). Between the trimmed V and J ends, which lost 6 bases and 8 bases, there was a span of 13 bases. The CDR3 coding sequence is TGCAGTGCGGTTAGGGCTGGCGGCTACACCTTC. Its translation is CSAVRAGGYTF.

The chain joins TRBV6-6 to TRBJ1-2; D not resolved. Germline V gives CDR1 MNHNY, CDR2 SVGAGI (reference sequence). V lost 5 bases, J lost 7 bases, and 17 bases lay in between. The CDR3 contains 14 residues. DNA of the CDR3: TGTGCCAGCAGTAGGACGGGAATCCTGGCTGGCTACACCTTC. As protein: CASSRTGILAGYTF.

This clone was seen more than once but under ten times. V and J are TRBV10-3 and TRBJ2-1, with 8 bases that match TRBD2. The germline CDR1 and CDR2 sequences are ENHRY and SYGVKD. J lost 8 bases, V lost 7 bases, and 10 bases had no gene match. The CDR3 is 14 amino acids. CDR3 loop: CAIKEGLVDYEQFF. DNA of the CDR3: TGTGCCATCAAGGAGGGACTAGTTGATTATGAGCAGTTCTTC.

The chain couples TRBV5-6 to TRBJ1-5, with D perhaps TRBD1 (6 bases). The CDR3 is 13 residues long. CDR1 and CDR2 from the germline V gene are SGHDT and YYEEEE. V lost 3 bases and J lost 10, with 14 bases in between. The CDR3 nucleotides are TGTGCCAGCAGCTCAAACAGGGTCCAACCCCAGCATTTT. This translates into CASSSNRVQPQHF.

In its sample, this clone was seen a few times. This chain uses TRBV20-1 with TRBJ2-3, with 7 bases matching TRBD2. The germline CDR1 and CDR2 sequences are DFQATT and SNEGSKA (reference sequence). V was pared by 7 bases and J by 12 bases, with 10 bases of the junction left unmatched. The CDR3 contains 11 residues. CDR3 in amino acids: CSVGEGTNQYF. The CDR3 nucleotides read TGCAGTGTGGGGGAGGGGACTAATCAGTATTTT.

The table lists this clone with a few counts. Other DNA sequences of this sample code for an identical CDR3. The rearrangement uses TRBV18 and TRBJ2-6; D ambiguous. CDR1 and CDR2 from the germline V gene are KGHSH and LQKENI. The germline V and J ends were trimmed by 1 base and 1 base, with 5 bases remaining between them. CDR3 size: 15 residues. CDR3 loop: CASSPLLSGANVLTF. The CDR3 DNA follows: TGTGCCAGCTCACCACTTCTGTCTGGGGCCAACGTCCTGACTTTC.